Each of the 20 T cell receptor beta chains below was sequenced from the same sample in a study of T-cell memory formation after mild COVID-19. TCRdb independently ran MiXCR on the 5' RACE reads; one entry per CDR3 protein. The sample lists 450,000 to 700,000 distinct CDR3 sequences, roughly 18% occurring once. Sequences were obtained from PBMCs or a T cell subset sorted from them (not recorded which). The receptors were gathered from an adult woman who had mild COVID-19 (a few samples of this study predate the infection). Cell type and time point are not known.

This clonotype was recorded a few times. V gene TRBV24-1 combines with J gene TRBJ2-1, with 12 bases fitting TRBD2. CDR1 KGHDR and CDR2 SFDVKD come from the germline V gene. The CDR3 is 16 residues long. V was clipped by 4 bases and J by 6 bases; unmatched bases: 6. CDR3 nucleotides: TGTGCCACCAGTGACCTCTCTAGCGGGAGGGCCAATGAGCAGTTCTTC. This gives the protein CATSDLSSGRANEQFF.

CDR3 DNA sequence: TGTGCCAGCAGACATCGGGGCACCGGGGAGCTGTTTTTT. This encodes CASRHRGTGELFF. The chain is built from TRBV3-1 and TRBJ2-2; a weak D match, TRBD2 (5 bases). Germline assignment: CDR1 LGHDT and CDR2 YNNKEL (reference sequence). With 6 bases removed from V and 4 bases from J, the gap between germline ends came to 9 bases. CDR3 size: 13 residues.

Only a few counts were recorded for this clonotype. The rearrangement uses TRBV25-1 and TRBJ1-6, with 9 bases matching TRBD1. The CDR3 consists of 14 residues. In germline, CDR1 is MGHDK, CDR2 SYGVNS. V lost 7 bases, J lost 9 bases, and 7 bases stayed unmatched. The CDR3 sequence is CASTGQGIASPLHF. The CDR3 DNA reads as TGTGCCAGCACGGGACAGGGAATTGCTTCACCCCTCCACTTT.

This chain links TRBV13 with TRBJ2-7, with 9 bases matching TRBD2. The length of the CDR3 is 16 residues. The germline V gene has CDR1 PRHDT and CDR2 FYEKMQ (reference sequence). V lost 4 bases, J lost 7 bases, and 14 bases stayed unmatched. The CDR3 DNA reads TGTGCCAGCAGCTCTAGGCCGCGGGGGGGCCTCGGGGAGCAGTACTTC. It is translated as CASSSRPRGGLGEQYF.

The chain links TRBV20-1 to TRBJ1-2, with 8 bases matching TRBD1. Germline V gene lookup returns CDR1 DFQATT and CDR2 SNEGSKA (reference sequence). The junction had 11 bases not matched to a gene; V was cut back by 5 bases and J by 3 bases. The CDR3 spans 15 residues. DNA for the CDR3: TGCAGTGCTTTTGCACCGACAGGGGACGACTATGGCTACACCTTC. This sequence encodes CSAFAPTGDDYGYTF.

The chain joins TRBV11-2 to TRBJ1-5; TRBD1 agrees at 7 bases. The V gene's germline CDR1 is SGHAT and CDR2 FQNNGV. V dropped 5 bases and J dropped 1; count of bases not matched to a gene: 5. The CDR3 runs to 15 residues. The CDR3 loop is CASSNPGQSNQPQHF. Here the CDR3 DNA reads TGTGCCAGCAGCAACCCGGGACAGAGCAATCAGCCCCAGCATTTT.

The rearrangement uses TRBV6-6 and TRBJ2-1; 9 nucleotides align to TRBD2. The CDR3 has 14 amino acids. CDR1 MNHNY and CDR2 SVGAGI come from the germline V gene (reference sequence). V was pared by 5 bases and J by 3 bases, with 2 bases of the junction left unmatched. Here the CDR3 reads CASSLAGRYNEQFF. As DNA, the CDR3 is TGTGCCAGCAGTCTAGCGGGGCGCTACAATGAGCAGTTCTTC.

The J gene is TRBJ1-2, the V gene TRBV12-3 or TRBV12-4; D ambiguous. V dropped 4 bases and J dropped 5 bases, with 8 bases sitting between them. CDR3 length equals 12 residues. The CDR3 region is CASSSRRYGYTF. The CDR3 DNA reads as TGTGCCAGCAGTTCCCGAAGATATGGCTACACCTTC.

The chain joins TRBV12-3 or TRBV12-4 to TRBJ2-3; unclear D gene. Trimming shortened V by 10 bases and J by 1 base, and 15 bases separated the two germline ends. There are 14 residues in the CDR3. CDR3 in DNA: TGTGCCATCCGAGACGAGACGGGCACAGATACGCAGTATTTT. This codes for CAIRDETGTDTQYF.

The chain recombines TRBV7-9 with TRBJ2-1; 12 bases are shared with TRBD2. The CDR3 sequence is 17 residues long. J gave up 4 bases and V 5 bases, and 9 bases lay outside the gene matches. Germline V gene data show CDR1 as SEHNR and CDR2 as FQNEAQ (reference sequence). The CDR3 nucleotides are TGTGCCAGCAGCCTCGGGACTAGCGGGTTGAAGTACAATGAGCAGTTCTTC. Amino acids: CASSLGTSGLKYNEQFF.

This clonotype was counted a few times. This chain uses TRBV7-8 with TRBJ1-3, with D uncertain. Germline CDR1 reads SGHVS; CDR2 reads FQNEAQ. V was trimmed by 3 bases and J by 1 base, leaving 25 bases between them. The CDR3 runs to 20 residues. Written as DNA, the CDR3 is TGTGCCAGCAGCTTCCCCTCCCGGGCGCCGGGGTCCGGTTCTGGAAACACCATATATTTT. It yields the protein CASSFPSRAPGSGSGNTIYF.

The J gene is TRBJ2-7, the V gene TRBV7-2, with a possible D match to TRBD2 (6 bases). Looked up from germline, CDR1 is SGHTA and CDR2 is FQGNSA. The CDR3 extends over 15 amino acids. V was cut by 1 base and J by 3 bases, with 13 bases left in between. The CDR3 bases are TGTGCCAGCAGCTTAGTTTGGACGGGGGACTACGAGCAGTACTTC. Its protein product is CASSLVWTGDYEQYF.

The chain combines TRBV5-1 with TRBJ2-7; 7 nucleotides agree with TRBD1. The germline CDR1 and CDR2 sequences are SGHRS and YFSETQ. The CDR3 is 15 amino acids. Unmatched junction bases numbered 9, after V lost 3 bases and J lost 3 bases. The CDR3 bases are TGCGCCAGCAGCTCCAGGACAGGTGGCGTCTACGAGCAGTACTTC. As protein: CASSSRTGGVYEQYF. Combining the CDR3 with reference TRBV5-1 and TRBJ2-7 gives the whole variable domain KAGVTQTPRYLIKTRGQQVTLSCSPISGHRSVSWYQQTPGQGLQFLFEYFSETQRNKGNFPGRFSGRQFSNSRSEMNVSTLELGDSALYLCASSSRTGGVYEQYFGPGTRLTVT.

This clonotype was seen a handful of times. The V and J genes are TRBV11-2 and TRBJ2-1; no clear D gene. Trimming removed 0 bases from V and 10 bases from J, with 7 bases in between. The CDR3 is 12 amino acids. Germline V lookup: CDR1 SGHAT, CDR2 FQNNGV. The CDR3 protein is CASSLESSEQFF. CDR3 coding DNA: TGTGCCAGCAGCTTAGAGTCGTCGGAGCAGTTCTTC.

The chain links TRBV20-1 to TRBJ2-2, with TRBD2 identical over 8 bases. Losses at the gene ends were 5 bases for V and 1 base for J; bases not matched to a gene: 3. The germline V gene encodes CDR1 DFQATT and CDR2 SNEGSKA (reference sequence). This CDR3 spans 14 amino acids. CDR3 amino acids: CSALLAGNTGELFF. The CDR3 DNA sequence: TGCAGTGCTCTTCTAGCGGGGAACACCGGGGAGCTGTTTTTT.

This clonotype was recorded a few times. V gene TRBV24-1 combines with J gene TRBJ2-1; D not certain. CDR1 is KGHDR and CDR2 is SFDVKD in the germline V gene. The CDR3 length is 12 residues. V was pared by 5 bases and J by 3 bases, with 4 bases between. CDR3 region: CATSAIYNEQFF. The CDR3 DNA reads TGTGCCACCAGTGCGATCTACAATGAGCAGTTCTTC.

This clonotype was found a few times. This chain links TRBV7-9 with TRBJ2-5; D remains unclear. Trimming took 1 base from V and 7 from J, leaving 13 bases between them. CDR3 size: 14 residues. From germline, CDR1 is SEHNR and CDR2 FQNEAQ (reference sequence). CDR3 nucleotide sequence: TGTGCCAGCAGCTTAGGTGTTAGGCCCGGGACCCAGTACTTC. Encoded protein: CASSLGVRPGTQYF. The full variable domain, rest sourced from reference TRBV7-9 and TRBJ2-5, is DTGVSQNPRHKITKRGQNVTFRCDPISEHNRLYWYRQTLGQGPEFLTYFQNEAQLEKSRLLSDRFSAERPKGSFSTLEIQRTEQGDSAMYLCASSLGVRPGTQYFGPGTRLLVL.

This clonotype was observed at least ten times. The chain links TRBV24-1 to TRBJ2-5; a weak D match, TRBD2 (5 bases). CDR1 KGHDR and CDR2 SFDVKD come from the germline V gene. The V end was cut by 5 bases, the J end by 5 bases, with 8 bases between. The CDR3 consists of 12 residues. CDR3 bases: TGTGCCACCAGTGGCGGGCGGGAGACCCAGTACTTC. It yields the protein CATSGGRETQYF.

The V call is TRBV7-2, the J call TRBJ2-4; D not resolved. The CDR3 is 17 amino acids. Germline V gives CDR1 SGHTA, CDR2 FQGNSA. Trimming stripped 4 bases from V and 0 bases from J, with 16 bases between. The chain's CDR3 is CASSSEPVAVAKNIQYF. The CDR3 nucleotides are TGTGCCAGCAGCTCGGAGCCAGTGGCGGTAGCCAAAAACATTCAGTACTTC.

The V call is TRBV3-1, the J call TRBJ2-7, with 7 nucleotides matching TRBD1. Looked up from germline, CDR1 is LGHDT and CDR2 is YNNKEL (reference sequence). The CDR3 extends over 18 amino acids. The J segment lost 1 base and the V segment lost 2 bases, leaving 14 bases of the junction unmatched. The CDR3 here is CASSQTTGSQVTSYEQYF. The DNA of the CDR3 is TGTGCCAGCAGCCAAACGACAGGGTCTCAAGTAACTTCCTACGAGCAGTACTTC.